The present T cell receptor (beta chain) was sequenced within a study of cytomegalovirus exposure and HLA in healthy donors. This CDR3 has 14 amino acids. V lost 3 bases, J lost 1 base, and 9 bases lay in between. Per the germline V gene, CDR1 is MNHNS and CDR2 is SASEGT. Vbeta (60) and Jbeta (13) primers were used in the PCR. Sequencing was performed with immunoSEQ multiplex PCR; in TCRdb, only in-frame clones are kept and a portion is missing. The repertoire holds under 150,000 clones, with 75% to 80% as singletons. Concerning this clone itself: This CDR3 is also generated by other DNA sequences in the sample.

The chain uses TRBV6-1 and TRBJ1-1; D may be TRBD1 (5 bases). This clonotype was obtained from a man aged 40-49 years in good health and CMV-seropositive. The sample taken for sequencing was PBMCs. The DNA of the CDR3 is TGTGCCAGCAGTGACAATCAGGGGAACACTGAAGCTTTCTTT. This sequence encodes CASSDNQGNTEAFF.